The source of this T cell receptor beta chain is a study of T cell responses to AZD1222 COVID-19 vaccine. Germline-derived CDR1 and CDR2 are DFQATT and SNEGSKA (reference sequence). This CDR3 is 11 amino acids long. V was clipped by 4 bases and J by 5 bases, with 8 bases between them. The repertoire was sequenced with immunoSEQ multiplex PCR; TCRdb's copy has only in-frame clones and lacks some. Of over 140,000 clones in the sample, roughly 92% were seen once. Source: peripheral blood, taken on day 0 of AZD1222 vaccination. This chain connects TRBV20-1 to TRBJ2-5; D perhaps matches TRBD2 (5 bases). The sequence derives from an adult in good health. This CDR3 is CSATTGETQYF. The CDR3 nucleotides read TGCAGTGCTACGACGGGGGAGACCCAGTACTTC.